This T cell receptor beta chain is drawn from a study of T cell clonality in common variable immunodeficiency. Regarding the study as a whole: CVID patient heterogeneity limited repertoire-clinical complication correlations. Shared TCRbeta clones were fewer between CVID subjects than controls.

The method was immunoSEQ multiplex PCR; TCRdb's version includes in-frame clones alone and lacks a portion of them. The sample presents about 44,000 clones, none singletons. With respect to this clone: Its specificity is unknown. The CDR3 extends 3 residues past the end of the read, so its final part is completed from the germline J gene.

Unmatched junction bases numbered 7, after V lost 5 bases and J lost 7 bases. The CDR3 contains 15 residues. Germline V gene lookup returns CDR1 SEHNR and CDR2 FQNEAQ (reference sequence). Sequenced input: peripheral blood mononuclear cells. The V gene is TRBV7-9, the J gene TRBJ2-1; 11 bases are a match to TRBD2. The TCR originated in a person aged 18 to 70 in good health. The CDR3 here is CASSELAGVWNEQFF. The covered CDR3 bases are TGTGCCAGCAGCGAACTAGCGGGAGTGTGGAATGAG.